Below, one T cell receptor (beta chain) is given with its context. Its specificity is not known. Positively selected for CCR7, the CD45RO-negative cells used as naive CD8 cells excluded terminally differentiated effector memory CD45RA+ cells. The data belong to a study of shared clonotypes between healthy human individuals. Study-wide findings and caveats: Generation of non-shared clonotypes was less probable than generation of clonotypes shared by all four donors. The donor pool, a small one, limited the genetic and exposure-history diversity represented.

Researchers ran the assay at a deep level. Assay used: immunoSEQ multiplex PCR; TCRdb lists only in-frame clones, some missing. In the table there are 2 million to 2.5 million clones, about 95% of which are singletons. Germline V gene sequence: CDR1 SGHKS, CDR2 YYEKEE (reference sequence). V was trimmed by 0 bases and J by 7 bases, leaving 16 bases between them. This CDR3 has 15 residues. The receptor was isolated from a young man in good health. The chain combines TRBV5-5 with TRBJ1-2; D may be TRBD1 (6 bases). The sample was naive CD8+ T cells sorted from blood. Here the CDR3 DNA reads TGTGCCAGCAGCTTGGGGCAGGGGAATTTGTTTGGCTACACCTTC. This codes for CASSLGQGNLFGYTF.